A single sample is the source of the 19 T cell receptor beta chains below, sequenced in a study of beta chain features in type 1 diabetes (dated 2018 in TCRdb). What the research found in general, with its limitations: Type 1 diabetes patients showed a moderate but significant shortening of TCRB CDR3 length in all four CD4+ subsets.

The receptor library was made with the immunoSEQ multiplex PCR assay. All of the isolated RNA was reverse transcribed with the High Capacity cDNA Reverse Transcription Kit, so expressed TCRB transcripts were sequenced. TCRdb mirrors the immuneACCESS table, restricted to in-frame sequences. Some clones are absent from its copies; in checked studies, under half trace to an unresolved V gene, and the reason for the others is unknown. Here the sample has approximately 16,000 clones; roughly 72% occur a single time. The ten largest clonotypes hold about 0.79% of the sample. These TCRs' antigens remain unknown. Source material: stem cell memory CD4+ T cells from blood. Reading the label with the study, this specimen's cell subset or site is: stem cell-like memory CD4+ T cells. These TCRs come from a man aged 30 to 45 with type 1 diabetes.

This clone was detected once. The chain is built from TRBV4-1 and TRBJ1-3, with 11 bases matching TRBD1. CDR3 length: 18 residues. From germline, CDR1 is MGHRA and CDR2 YSYEKL. V lost 4 bases, J lost 4 bases, and 12 bases stayed unmatched. CDR3 residues: CASSPIRDRGRPGNTIYF. The CDR3 region has the DNA TGCGCCAGCAGCCCTATACGGGACAGGGGGAGGCCCGGAAACACCATATATTTT.

J is TRBJ2-7 and V is TRBV27; 12 bases align to TRBD2. After removal of 6 bases from V and 4 bases from J, the junction contained 7 bases not matched to a gene. Germline V gene sequence: CDR1 MNHEY, CDR2 SMNVEV (reference sequence). The CDR3 spans 15 residues. This CDR3 reads CASSQGLAGSYEQYF. In nucleotides, the CDR3 is TGTGCCAGCAGCCAAGGACTAGCGGGGAGTTACGAGCAGTACTTC.

This clone was detected only a few times. This chain connects TRBV2 to TRBJ2-7; 8 bases agree with TRBD1. Trimming removed 7 bases from V and 5 bases from J; junction bases left unmatched: 7. The CDR3 runs 13 residues. Per the germline V gene, CDR1 is SNHLY and CDR2 is FYNNEI. The DNA for the CDR3 is TGTGCCAGCAATGCGGACAGGGTTCACGAGCAGTACTTC. As protein: CASNADRVHEQYF.

The rearrangement uses TRBV4-1 and TRBJ2-2, with 11 bases identical to TRBD2. The CDR3 has 19 residues. The V and J ends lost 2 bases and 0 bases, in that order; junction bases with no gene match: 8. Looked up from germline, CDR1 is MGHRA and CDR2 is YSYEKL. The CDR3 DNA follows: TGCGCCAGCAGCCAAAACCCTAGCGGGGGGTTCGCGAACACCGGGGAGCTGTTTTTT. This translates into CASSQNPSGGFANTGELFF.

The V and J genes are TRBV2 and TRBJ1-2; D not resolved. Germline V CDR1 and CDR2: SNHLY, FYNNEI. The ends were cut back, 7 bases at V and 7 bases at J, with 10 bases in the middle. This CDR3 spans 11 amino acids. CDR3 sequence reads: CASKYAAGYTF. DNA for the CDR3: TGTGCCAGCAAATACGCGGCTGGCTACACCTTC. The full variable domain, in which reference TRBV2 and TRBJ1-2 provide the parts outside the CDR3, is EPEVTQTPSHQVTQMGQEVILRCVPISNHLYFYWYRQILGQKVEFLVSFYNNEISEKSEIFDDQFSVERPDGSNFTLKIRSTKLEDSAMYFCASKYAAGYTFGSGTRLTVV.

This chain joins TRBV19 and TRBJ1-1; the D is unclear. V lost 3 bases and J 0 bases, leaving 14 bases between the germline ends. This CDR3 comprises 16 residues. CDR1 is LNHDA, CDR2 SQIVND, per germline (reference sequence). This chain's CDR3 is CASSMRLIRMNTEAFF. In nucleotides, the CDR3 is TGTGCCAGTAGTATGCGGTTAATCCGGATGAACACTGAAGCTTTCTTT.

This rearrangement joins TRBV2 to TRBJ2-5; tentatively, D is TRBD1 (6 bases). Germline V gene lookup returns CDR1 SNHLY and CDR2 FYNNEI. Trimming removed 1 base at V and 0 bases at J, with 6 bases between. The CDR3 covers 14 residues. The CDR3: CASSEDRDQETQYF. The DNA of the CDR3 is TGTGCCAGCAGTGAAGACAGGGACCAAGAGACCCAGTACTTC.

This chain links TRBV28 with TRBJ1-2; the match to TRBD1 covers 10 bases. CDR1 is MDHEN, CDR2 SYDVKM, per germline. The CDR3 sequence is 15 residues long. Germline trimming cut 3 bases from V and 8 bases from J; bases unmatched to any gene: 9. CDR3 bases: TGTGCCAGCAGTTTTGGGGACAGGGGATTCTCGGGCTACACCTTC. Amino acid sequence: CASSFGDRGFSGYTF.

The rearrangement links TRBV9 to TRBJ2-1; the match to TRBD2 covers 9 bases. J lost 8 bases, V lost 3 bases, and 9 bases had no gene match. This CDR3 is 15 amino acids long. Germline V gene sequence: CDR1 SGDLS, CDR2 YYNGEE. The CDR3 region is CASSERGAGGDEQFF. The CDR3 DNA follows: TGTGCCAGCAGCGAACGAGGGGCGGGGGGGGATGAGCAGTTCTTC.

This clone has a single count. V and J are TRBV7-3 and TRBJ2-7, with 8 bases aligning to TRBD2. V shed 2 bases and J 1 base; nucleotides not matched to a gene: 4. Per the germline V gene, CDR1 is SGHTA and CDR2 is FQGTGA. The CDR3 runs to 15 residues. DNA of the CDR3: TGTGCCAGCAGCTTACAAGCGGGGGCTTCCTACGAGCAGTACTTC. It is translated as CASSLQAGASYEQYF.

This chain uses TRBV12-5 with TRBJ1-5, with unresolved D. CDR1 is LGHNT and CDR2 is FRNRAP in the germline V gene. There are 17 residues in the CDR3. V was trimmed by 0 bases and J by 2 bases, leaving 14 bases between them. Written as DNA, the CDR3 is TGTGCTAGTGGTTTGGTAGACCCTCCGGAGGGCAATCAGCCCCAGCATTTT. Translating gives CASGLVDPPEGNQPQHF.

The chain couples TRBV10-3 to TRBJ2-1; 10 positions match TRBD1. Germline V gene data show CDR1 as ENHRY and CDR2 as SYGVKD. Trimming took 5 bases from V and 3 from J; bases not matched to a gene: 10. The CDR3 sequence is 17 residues long. CDR3 coding DNA: TGTGCCATCAGTTTGTCGGAGGGGGACAGGGGCTACAATGAGCAGTTCTTC. This sequence encodes CAISLSEGDRGYNEQFF.

This clone was seen only once. The rearrangement links TRBV6-5 to TRBJ1-2, with 10 bases that match TRBD1. The trim removed 7 bases at V and 4 bases at J, leaving 9 bases unmatched. The CDR3 is 15 amino acids. The germline V gene encodes CDR1 MNHEY and CDR2 SVGAGI. The CDR3 here is CASNPTGTGVYGYTF. In DNA form, the CDR3 reads TGTGCCAGCAACCCTACCGGGACAGGGGTCTATGGCTACACCTTC.

In this sample, this clone turned up a few times. V gene TRBV11-3 combines with J gene TRBJ2-3; 8 nucleotides match TRBD2. The CDR3 contains 15 residues. V trimming: 1 base; J trimming: 6 bases; junction bases outside the gene matches: 6. In germline, CDR1 is SGHNT, CDR2 YENEEA. The CDR3 bases are TGTGCCAGCAGCTTAGCCGGGACTAGTCTGGATACGCAGTATTTT. This codes for CASSLAGTSLDTQYF.

The chain carries TRBV21-1 and TRBJ2-5; TRBD2 was called by the table and not checked on the DNA. TRBV21-1 is listed as a pseudogene. This CDR3 has 14 amino acids. CDR3 in amino acids: CASSKAEYQETQYF. CDR3 DNA: TGTGCCAGCAGCAAAGCGGAGTACCAAGAGACCCAGTACTTC.

V usage is TRBV18 and J usage is TRBJ2-3, with D possibly TRBD1 on 6 matching bases. Germline loops: CDR1 KGHSH, CDR2 LQKENI. V lost 2 bases to trimming and J lost 3 bases, with 12 bases between them. The length of the CDR3 is 15 residues. CDR3 DNA sequence: TGTGCCAGCTCACCAAGAACACAGGGTACAGATACGCAGTATTTT. It codes for CASSPRTQGTDTQYF.

This clone was seen more than once but under ten times. The chain is built from TRBV29-1 and TRBJ2-7; 8 positions agree with TRBD2. The CDR3 runs to 15 residues. The V gene's germline CDR1 is SQVTM and CDR2 ANQGSEA. V was clipped by 2 bases and J by 4 bases; unmatched bases: 10. CDR3 nucleotide sequence: TGCAGCGTTGAAACGGGGAGCGGGGGCCTTTACGAGCAGTACTTC. Protein product: CSVETGSGGLYEQYF.

The chain links TRBV5-1 to TRBJ1-3; D might be TRBD1 (5 bases). Germline CDR1 is SGHRS and CDR2 is YFSETQ. The CDR3 has 15 amino acids. Between the trimmed V and J ends, which lost 1 base and 1 base, there was a span of 9 bases. The CDR3 nucleotides read TGCGCCAGCAGCTTGAGGGGTCAATCTGGAAACACCATATATTTT. It translates to CASSLRGQSGNTIYF.

The V gene is TRBV18, the J gene TRBJ2-7; a weak D match, TRBD2 (5 bases). The CDR3 runs 12 residues. Germline V gives CDR1 KGHSH, CDR2 LQKENI. The V end lost 5 bases, the J end lost 4 bases, and 9 bases lay between the germline ends. CDR3 region: CASSEGRYEQYF. Written as DNA, the CDR3 is TGTGCCAGCTCAGAGGGCAGATACGAGCAGTACTTC. Together with reference TRBV18 and TRBJ2-7, the CDR3 gives the full variable domain: NAGVMQNPRHLVRRRGQEARLRCSPMKGHSHVYWYRQLPEEGLKFMVYLQKENIIDESGMPKERFSAEFPKEGPSILRIQQVVRGDSAAYFCASSEGRYEQYFGPGTRLTVT.